The next 27 T cell receptor beta chains were all read from a single sample in a study of T cells after yellow fever vaccination. TCRdb used MiXCR to reprocess the 5' RACE reads, holding one entry per CDR3 protein. The top ten hold around 24% of the sample, which has 300,000 or so distinct CDR3 sequences, around 3.9% seen once. Sequences were derived from PBMCs, sampled 5 days after the yellow fever booster vaccination. All receptors come from a man younger than 30 who received the YFV17D yellow fever vaccine.

This clonotype turned up a few times. The chain joins TRBV18 to TRBJ2-7; weak D call: TRBD2 (6 bases). Germline lookup yields CDR1 KGHSH and CDR2 LQKENI. Trimming stripped 3 bases from V and 3 bases from J, with 15 bases between. The CDR3 spans 15 residues. For the CDR3, the DNA is TGTGCCAGCTCACCTTCCTCGGGGGTCGACTACGAGCAGTACTTC. Protein sequence: CASSPSSGVDYEQYF. The full variable domain, with the rest looked up from reference TRBV18 and TRBJ2-7, is NAGVMQNPRHLVRRRGQEARLRCSPMKGHSHVYWYRQLPEEGLKFMVYLQKENIIDESGMPKERFSAEFPKEGPSILRIQQVVRGDSAAYFCASSPSSGVDYEQYFGPGTRLTVT.

The sample holds a few counts of this clonotype. The rearrangement uses TRBV2 and TRBJ1-1; D unclear. Trimming took off 10 bases at V and 5 bases at J, with 23 bases between the two ends. Germline CDR1 is SNHLY and CDR2 is FYNNEI. The CDR3 spans 15 residues. The CDR3 region is CATSGSGEDATEAFF. The CDR3 nucleotides read TGTGCCACCTCGGGGTCCGGAGAGGATGCAACTGAAGCTTTCTTT.

As to this clonotype: This could be a read error, since a much larger clone is one nucleotide away. The chain is built from TRBV20-1 and TRBJ2-3; tentative D call: TRBD2 (7 bases). Germline V gene lookup returns CDR1 DFQATT and CDR2 SNEGSKA (reference sequence). The CDR3 length is 15 residues. The V and J ends lost 6 bases and 5 bases respectively, with 21 bases between them. The CDR3 bases are TGCAGTGCGCCCTCGGGGGGCGTAGGCATAGATACGCAGTATTTT. Translated, it gives CSAPSGGVGIDTQYF.

The rearrangement links TRBV20-1 to TRBJ2-3; 11 bases line up with TRBD2. The trim removed 0 bases at V and 2 bases at J, leaving 4 bases unmatched. CDR1 and CDR2 (germline): DFQATT, SNEGSKA (reference sequence). This CDR3 region has 16 residues. CDR3 sequence (DNA): TGCAGTGCTAGAGACCCTAGCGGGGGGTACACAGATACGCAGTATTTT. Translation gives CSARDPSGGYTDTQYF.

V and J are TRBV19 and TRBJ2-2, with D uncertain. CDR1 and CDR2 from the germline V gene are LNHDA and SQIVND (reference sequence). V gave up 7 bases and J gave up 5 bases, with 8 bases separating them. This CDR3 region has 12 residues. CDR3 region: CASMRRTGELFF. In nucleotides, the CDR3 is TGTGCCAGTATGAGAAGGACCGGGGAGCTGTTTTTT.

V and J are TRBV29-1 and TRBJ1-2; a possible D gene is TRBD1 (5 bases). There are 13 residues in the CDR3. The V gene lost 3 bases and the J gene lost 0 bases, with 8 bases spanning the gap. Germline V gives CDR1 SQVTM, CDR2 ANQGSEA. In DNA form, the CDR3 reads TGCAGCGTTGACGGGGCAGCTAACTATGGCTACACCTTC. It translates to CSVDGAANYGYTF.

This clonotype was recorded at least ten times. V gene TRBV20-1 combines with J gene TRBJ1-5; D not resolved. The CDR3 consists of 13 residues. Between the trimmed V and J ends, which lost 3 bases and 7 bases, there was a span of 13 bases. The germline V gene has CDR1 DFQATT and CDR2 SNEGSKA (reference sequence). DNA of the CDR3: TGCAGTGCTAGCCCGGGGTTGGGACAGCCCCAGCATTTT. Translation: CSASPGLGQPQHF.

This clonotype was counted at least ten times. The chain has TRBV4-3 and TRBJ1-2; 9 positions agree with TRBD1. Germline CDR1 and CDR2: LGHNA and YSLEER. This CDR3 contains 14 residues. J lost 1 base, V lost 4 bases, and 1 base had no gene match. The CDR3 protein is CASSRGQGNYGYTF. CDR3 sequence (DNA): TGCGCCAGCAGCCGGGGACAGGGTAACTATGGCTACACCTTC.

This clonotype was recorded at least ten times. The rearrangement joins TRBV5-1 to TRBJ2-2; no reliable D call. The CDR3 runs 14 residues. Germline values: CDR1 SGHRS, CDR2 YFSETQ. V dropped 6 bases and J dropped 0 bases, with 9 bases sitting between them. CDR3 residues: CASKPNANTGELFF. In nucleotides, the CDR3 is TGCGCCAGCAAGCCTAACGCGAACACCGGGGAGCTGTTTTTT.

This clonotype was observed many times. V gene TRBV7-6 combines with J gene TRBJ2-3; D is ambiguous. Trimming shortened V by 5 bases and J by 6 bases, and 12 bases separated the two germline ends. Germline V lookup: CDR1 SGHVS, CDR2 FNYEAQ. The length of the CDR3 is 13 residues. The CDR3 DNA is TGTGCCAGCAGCCGAGGAACGTTTGATACGCAGTATTTT. Translated, it gives CASSRGTFDTQYF. Full variable domain (remainder filled in from reference TRBV7-6 and TRBJ2-3): GAGVSQSPRYKVTKRGQDVALRCDPISGHVSLYWYRQALGQGPEFLTYFNYEAQQDKSGLPNDRFSAERPEGSISTLTIQRTEQRDSAMYRCASSRGTFDTQYFGPGTRLTVL.

In the case of this clonotype: At one end the junction does not follow the germline gene, possibly because of a read error. CDR3 loop: CASSWDDPSIIF. CDR3 nucleotide sequence: TGTGCCAGCAGTTGGGACGACCCGTCGATAATCTTT. The V gene is TRBV7-2, the J gene TRBJ1-1, with a tentative D call TRBD1 (5 bases). The CDR3 is 12 residues long. Germline CDR1 and CDR2: SGHTA and FQGNSA.

This clonotype was counted a few times. This chain joins TRBV29-1 and TRBJ2-7; D is ambiguous. There are 12 residues in the CDR3. CDR1 is SQVTM, CDR2 ANQGSEA, per germline. The CDR3 sequence: CREASGPYEQYV. The CDR3 DNA reads TGCAGGGAAGCCTCGGGTCCCTACGAGCAGTACGTC.

CDR3 sequence (DNA): TGCAGTGCTAGAGATGGACAGGGGGCGGGGGATACGCAGTATTTT. Its protein is CSARDGQGAGDTQYF. The rearrangement uses TRBV20-1 and TRBJ2-3, with TRBD1 matching 11 bases. V dropped 0 bases and J dropped 6; count of bases not matched to a gene: 5. This CDR3 comprises 15 residues. Per germline, CDR1 DFQATT and CDR2 SNEGSKA (reference sequence).

The CDR3 loop is CSARVPLDNNEQFF. Here the CDR3 DNA reads TGCAGTGCTAGAGTCCCGCTAGACAACAATGAGCAGTTCTTC. This rearrangement joins TRBV20-1 to TRBJ2-1, with D uncertain. Trimming removed 1 base from V and 5 bases from J, with 12 bases in between. The germline V gene has CDR1 DFQATT and CDR2 SNEGSKA (reference sequence). This CDR3 has 14 residues.

The chain links TRBV10-3 to TRBJ2-1; TRBD2 matches at 11 bases. V trimming: 3 bases; J trimming: 4 bases; junction bases outside the gene matches: 2. CDR1 ENHRY and CDR2 SYGVKD come from the germline V gene. The CDR3 has 15 amino acids. The CDR3 bases are TGTGCCATCAGTGATGGGACTAGCGGTTACAATGAGCAGTTCTTC. Translated, it gives CAISDGTSGYNEQFF.

This clonotype came up a few times. This chain connects TRBV5-4 to TRBJ1-2, with D tentatively TRBD1 (5 bases). This CDR3 has 15 amino acids. Trimming cost V 6 bases and J 6 bases, with 21 bases left between them. Germline lookup yields CDR1 SGHNT and CDR2 YYREEE (reference sequence). CDR3 loop: CASTGGLKSVHGYTF. CDR3 DNA sequence: TGTGCCAGCACCGGGGGACTGAAATCCGTGCATGGCTACACCTTC.

The chain employs TRBV4-3 and TRBJ2-5, with 9 bases fitting TRBD2. Germline lookup yields CDR1 LGHNA and CDR2 YSLEER. The CDR3 length is 18 residues. Trimming took 0 bases from V and 5 from J; bases not matched to a gene: 13. The CDR3 DNA reads as TGCGCCAGCAGCCAAGATCTTTATAGCGGGGGCCTCCGGGAGACCCAGTACTTC. Translated: CASSQDLYSGGLRETQYF.

The V call is TRBV5-1, the J call TRBJ2-3; possible D gene TRBD1, 6 bases. The CDR3 extends over 15 amino acids. Germline CDR1 SGHRS, CDR2 YFSETQ. V shed 3 bases and J shed 2 bases, with 13 bases lying between them. CDR3 DNA: TGCGCCAGCAGCTCCGGGACACCGATCACAGATACGCAGTATTTT. As protein: CASSSGTPITDTQYF.

This clonotype was counted many times. V gene TRBV7-8 combines with J gene TRBJ2-3; tentative D call: TRBD2 (5 bases). The CDR3 length is 15 residues. V dropped 2 bases and J dropped 1 base, with 10 bases sitting between them. CDR1 is SGHVS and CDR2 is FQNEAQ in the germline V gene. CDR3 sequence: CASSLTSFGTDTQYF. The CDR3 DNA reads as TGTGCCAGCAGCTTAACTAGTTTTGGCACAGATACGCAGTATTTT.

This clonotype was seen only a few times. The chain recombines TRBV7-2 with TRBJ2-3; 9 positions agree with TRBD2. The germline gives CDR1 SGHTA, CDR2 FQGNSA. This CDR3 has 17 residues. V shed 1 base, J shed 5 bases, and the junction held 10 bases outside the gene matches. The CDR3 bases are TGTGCCAGCAGCTTAGGCGGCGGGGGGGCCTCTAGAGATACGCAGTATTTT. The encoded protein is CASSLGGGGASRDTQYF.

This clonotype was detected only a few times. The chain combines TRBV12-3 or TRBV12-4 with TRBJ2-3; the match to TRBD2 covers 11 bases. The CDR3 has 16 residues. V lost 5 bases and J lost 4; bases outside the gene matches: 8. The CDR3, as DNA: TGTGCCAGCAGTCACGTGACTAGCGGGGTGGCAGATACGCAGTATTTT. Its translation is CASSHVTSGVADTQYF.

This clonotype was counted only a few times. The chain joins TRBV12-3 or TRBV12-4 to TRBJ1-1; 7 nucleotides line up with TRBD1. Trimming at V came to 6 bases and at J to 6 bases, leaving 7 bases not matched to a gene. The CDR3 has 13 residues. This CDR3 is CASREGAGPEAFF. The CDR3, as DNA: TGTGCCAGCAGAGAGGGGGCTGGTCCTGAAGCTTTCTTT.

The V and J genes are TRBV20-1 and TRBJ2-7; 7 positions agree with TRBD1. The V gene's germline CDR1 is DFQATT and CDR2 SNEGSKA (reference sequence). The CDR3 runs 14 residues. Trimming removed 1 base from V and 4 bases from J; junction bases left unmatched: 7. The CDR3 region has the DNA TGCAGTGCTAGAGTCGCGACAGGGTGGTACGAGCAGTACTTC. It yields the protein CSARVATGWYEQYF.

In its sample, this clonotype was seen a few times. The chain recombines TRBV6-6 with TRBJ1-5, with D perhaps matching TRBD1 (5 bases). CDR1 MNHNY and CDR2 SVGAGI come from the germline V gene (reference sequence). CDR3 length: 14 residues. V was clipped by 2 bases and J by 2 bases, with 7 bases between them. In DNA, the CDR3 is TGTGCCAGCAGTTACGCGACAGGCAATCAGCCCCAGCATTTT. Amino acids: CASSYATGNQPQHF.

The chain couples TRBV19 to TRBJ2-6; D is undetermined. This CDR3 comprises 16 residues. Trimming took 7 bases from V and 1 from J, leaving 14 bases between them. CDR1 and CDR2 (germline): LNHDA, SQIVND (reference sequence). The CDR3 sequence: CASNPGDESGANVLTF. Here the CDR3 DNA reads TGTGCCAGTAACCCAGGCGACGAGTCTGGGGCCAACGTCCTGACTTTC.

The chain links TRBV7-6 to TRBJ2-3; D is uncertain. This CDR3 has 13 residues. Trimming stripped 2 bases from V and 6 bases from J, with 9 bases between. The germline V gene encodes CDR1 SGHVS and CDR2 FNYEAQ. The CDR3 here is CASSLSSWDTQYF. The CDR3 bases are TGTGCCAGCAGCTTATCCAGTTGGGATACGCAGTATTTT.

CDR3 in amino acids: CASSPSGSPEAFF. For the CDR3, the DNA is TGTGCCAGCAGCCCCTCAGGGTCCCCTGAAGCTTTCTTT. The gene calls are TRBV3-1 and TRBJ1-1; tentative D call: TRBD1 (5 bases). The CDR3 totals 13 residues. Germline V gene data show CDR1 as LGHDT and CDR2 as YNNKEL (reference sequence). V lost 4 bases, J lost 6 bases, and 12 bases lay in between.